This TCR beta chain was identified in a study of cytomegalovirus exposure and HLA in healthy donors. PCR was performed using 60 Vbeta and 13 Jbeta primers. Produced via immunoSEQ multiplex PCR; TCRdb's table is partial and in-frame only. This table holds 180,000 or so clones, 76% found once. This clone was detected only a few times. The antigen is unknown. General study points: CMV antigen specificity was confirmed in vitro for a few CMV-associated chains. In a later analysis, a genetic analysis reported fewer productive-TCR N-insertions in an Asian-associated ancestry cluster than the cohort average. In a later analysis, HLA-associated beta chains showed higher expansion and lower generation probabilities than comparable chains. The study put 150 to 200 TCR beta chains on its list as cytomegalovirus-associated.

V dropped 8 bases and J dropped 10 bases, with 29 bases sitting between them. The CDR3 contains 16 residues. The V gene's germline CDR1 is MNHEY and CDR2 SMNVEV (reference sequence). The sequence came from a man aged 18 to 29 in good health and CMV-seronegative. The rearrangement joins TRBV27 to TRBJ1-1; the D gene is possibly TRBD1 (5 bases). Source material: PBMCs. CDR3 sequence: CASLMRGGRAAGPAFF. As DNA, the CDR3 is TGTGCCAGCCTTATGAGGGGAGGGAGAGCGGCCGGACCAGCTTTCTTT.